This T cell receptor (beta chain) originates from a study of a mutant IDH1 vaccine in newly diagnosed glioma. In the study overall: Of the patients given treatment, around 60% were male and 37.5% were female, and a mean age of approximately 40 years was recorded. Every participant had undergone radiotherapy, temozolomide, or both before, and most underwent both.

The time point was: baseline, week 1 (first vaccination visit). As to treatment: pre-vaccination baseline after standard-of-care therapy. Produced via immunoSEQ multiplex PCR; TCRdb's table is partial and in-frame only. The repertoire includes about 34,000 clones, 80% to 85% of them detected once, and more than 8.5% sits in the top ten. This CDR3 is built from 13 residues. The germline V gene encodes CDR1 ENHRY and CDR2 SYGVKD. V dropped 6 bases and J dropped 1 base, with 7 bases sitting between them. The receptor was isolated from a man aged 45 to 65 with glioma. Some clones in this sample may be carry-over from other donors' samples. This rearrangement joins TRBV10-3 to TRBJ1-3, with D maybe TRBD1 (5 bases). The sequencing here drew on peripheral blood mononuclear cells (PBMCs), taken from a glioma patient treated with radiotherapy, temozolomide or both. CDR3 region: CAIRGQSGNTIYF. DNA of the CDR3: TGTGCCATCAGGGGGCAGTCTGGAAACACCATATATTTT.